What follows are 25 T cell receptor beta chains derived from one specimen sequenced in a study of identifying expanded T cells in peripheral blood. Data came from immunoSEQ multiplex PCR; TCRdb stores just in-frame clones and leaves some out. Of tens of thousands of clones detected, approximately 90% appear once; the ten largest clones hold around 4.1%. The specimen sequenced was blood. The receptors derive from a person aged 18 to 75 in good health.

The V and J genes are TRBV27 and TRBJ2-3, with no clear D. The CDR3 is 13 residues long. Trimming removed 3 bases at V and 6 bases at J, with 10 bases between. Germline-derived CDR1 and CDR2 are MNHEY and SMNVEV (reference sequence). The CDR3 DNA reads TGTGCCAGCAGTTTGTCGGGCTTTGATACGCAGTATTTT. Amino acid sequence: CASSLSGFDTQYF.

This clone was recorded once. The chain links TRBV5-4 to TRBJ2-1; D unresolved. Trimming took off 1 base at V and 0 bases at J, with 11 bases between the two ends. CDR1 SGHNT and CDR2 YYREEE come from the germline V gene (reference sequence). The length of the CDR3 is 16 residues. In nucleotides, the CDR3 is TGTGCCAGCAGCTTGATTGCAAAGAGCTCCTACAATGAGCAGTTCTTC. Translated, it gives CASSLIAKSSYNEQFF.

The chain links TRBV6-5 to TRBJ2-7, with 9 bases matching TRBD1. Germline-derived CDR1 and CDR2 are MNHEY and SVGAGI. V shed 6 bases, J shed 4 bases, and the junction held 4 bases outside the gene matches. CDR3 length equals 13 residues. CDR3 amino acids: CASRLGQGYEQYF. As DNA, the CDR3 is TGTGCCAGCAGACTAGGACAGGGGTACGAGCAGTACTTC.

This clone showed up just once. The chain couples TRBV27 to TRBJ2-7; a weak D match, TRBD1 (6 bases). CDR1 is MNHEY, CDR2 SMNVEV, per germline (reference sequence). The CDR3 contains 13 residues. V was pared by 3 bases and J by 5 bases, with 11 bases between. The DNA for the CDR3 is TGTGCCAGCAGTTTTACAGGGCCCGACGAGCAGTACTTC. Its protein product is CASSFTGPDEQYF.

The chain uses TRBV28 and TRBJ2-3; 8 bases agree with TRBD1. J lost 4 bases, V lost 5 bases, and 8 bases had no gene match. This CDR3 is 15 amino acids long. Germline-derived CDR1 and CDR2 are MDHEN and SYDVKM. CDR3 coding DNA: TGTGCCAGCAGTCCCGGAGGACAGGGATCAGATACGCAGTATTTT. Translating gives CASSPGGQGSDTQYF.

The rearrangement uses TRBV15 and TRBJ2-7; the D is unclear. V lost 5 bases, J lost 2 bases, and 7 bases lay in between. This CDR3 has 12 residues. Germline loops: CDR1 LNHNV, CDR2 YYDKDF (reference sequence). CDR3 residues: CATSSLTYEQYF. For the CDR3, the DNA is TGTGCCACCAGCTCTTTGACCTACGAGCAGTACTTC. Together with reference TRBV15 and TRBJ2-7, the CDR3 gives the full variable domain: DAMVIQNPRYQVTQFGKPVTLSCSQTLNHNVMYWYQQKSSQAPKLLFHYYDKDFNNEADTPDNFQSRRPNTSFCFLDIRSPGLGDTAMYLCATSSLTYEQYFGPGTRLTVT.

The chain uses TRBV6-4 and TRBJ2-3; 8 nucleotides align to TRBD1. V was clipped by 5 bases and J by 3 bases; unmatched bases: 4. CDR1 and CDR2 from the germline V gene are MRHNA and SNTAGT. This CDR3 has 14 amino acids. CDR3 residues: CASSLQGGTDTQYF. The CDR3 coding sequence is TGTGCCAGCAGTTTACAGGGGGGTACAGATACGCAGTATTTT.

The V and J genes are TRBV11-2 and TRBJ2-3; 7 positions match TRBD1. The germline V gene has CDR1 SGHAT and CDR2 FQNNGV. This CDR3 comprises 14 residues. V was clipped by 5 bases and J by 1 base; unmatched bases: 3. CDR3 in amino acids: CASSQGTGTDTQYF. In DNA form, the CDR3 reads TGTGCCAGCAGCCAGGGGACAGGCACAGATACGCAGTATTTT.

The rearrangement links TRBV6-1 to TRBJ1-5, with 7 bases fitting TRBD1. This CDR3 has 17 amino acids. CDR1 and CDR2 (germline): MNHNS, SASEGT. With 4 bases clipped from V and 3 bases from J, the junction kept 12 bases outside the gene matches. The CDR3 loop is CASSVRLGQSYNQPQHF. The CDR3 nucleotides read TGTGCCAGCAGTGTGAGGTTGGGACAGAGCTACAATCAGCCCCAGCATTTT.

The chain is built from TRBV7-9 and TRBJ1-4; no reliable D call. V was pared by 5 bases and J by 5 bases, with 12 bases between. CDR1 and CDR2 from the germline V gene are SEHNR and FQNEAQ (reference sequence). This CDR3 spans 14 amino acids. The CDR3 here is CASSPLDGNEKLFF. In DNA form, the CDR3 reads TGTGCCAGCAGCCCCCTTGATGGGAATGAAAAACTGTTTTTT.

The chain joins TRBV28 to TRBJ2-1; 10 positions match TRBD2. V lost 5 bases and J lost 5; bases outside the gene matches: 6. CDR1 is MDHEN and CDR2 is SYDVKM in the germline V gene. The CDR3 sequence is 15 residues long. In nucleotides, the CDR3 is TGTGCCAGCAGTAGAACTAGCGGGACAAACAATGAGCAGTTCTTC. This translates into CASSRTSGTNNEQFF.

V usage is TRBV9 and J usage is TRBJ2-6; no reliable D call. Deletions cut 3 bases from V and 3 bases from J, with 10 bases between. The germline CDR1 and CDR2 sequences are SGDLS and YYNGEE. The CDR3 covers 15 residues. CDR3 DNA: TGTGCCAGCAGCGACCGTAGAGTTGGGGCCAACGTCCTGACTTTC. Amino acid sequence: CASSDRRVGANVLTF.

Here the CDR3 reads CASSLGQGNTIYF. The CDR3 DNA sequence: TGCGCCAGCAGCTTGGGACAGGGAAACACCATATATTTT. The V gene is TRBV5-1, the J gene TRBJ1-3; possible D gene TRBD1, 5 bases. V was shortened by 0 bases and J by 4 bases, with 5 bases between the two germline ends. Germline-derived CDR1 and CDR2 are SGHRS and YFSETQ. CDR3 length: 13 amino acids. Full variable domain (rest looked up from reference TRBV5-1 and TRBJ1-3): KAGVTQTPRYLIKTRGQQVTLSCSPISGHRSVSWYQQTPGQGLQFLFEYFSETQRNKGNFPGRFSGRQFSNSRSEMNVSTLELGDSALYLCASSLGQGNTIYFGEGSWLTVV.

The chain joins TRBV9 to TRBJ2-7; D not certain. This CDR3 is 13 amino acids long. The V gene lost 3 bases and the J gene lost 3 bases, with 10 bases spanning the gap. Germline V gives CDR1 SGDLS, CDR2 YYNGEE. CDR3 loop: CASSGAPSYEQYF. The CDR3 DNA sequence: TGTGCCAGCAGCGGAGCCCCCAGCTACGAGCAGTACTTC. The variable domain in full, with the rest retrieved from reference TRBV9 and TRBJ2-7, is DSGVTQTPKHLITATGQRVTLRCSPRSGDLSVYWYQQSLDQGLQFLIQYYNGEERAKGNILERFSAQQFPDLHSELNLSSLELGDSALYFCASSGAPSYEQYFGPGTRLTVT.

V is TRBV5-1 and J is TRBJ2-7; TRBD1 matches 8 bases. V lost 4 bases and J lost 3; bases outside the gene matches: 6. This CDR3 is built from 14 residues. CDR1 and CDR2 (germline): SGHRS, YFSETQ. CDR3: CASSPRTGSYEQYF. Here the CDR3 DNA reads TGCGCCAGCAGCCCTAGGACAGGGAGCTACGAGCAGTACTTC.

This chain joins TRBV2 and TRBJ1-6; D is ambiguous. Germline V lookup: CDR1 SNHLY, CDR2 FYNNEI. This CDR3 is built from 15 residues. Trimming took 1 base from V and 9 from J, leaving 13 bases between them. For the CDR3, the DNA is TGTGCCAGCAGTGAAGAGGGCATACAGATTTCACCCCTCCACTTT. Translation gives CASSEEGIQISPLHF.

The V gene is TRBV6-6, the J gene TRBJ2-7, with TRBD1 matching over 7 bases. CDR3 length: 14 amino acids. Germline-derived CDR1 and CDR2 are MNHNY and SVGAGI (reference sequence). Unmatched junction bases numbered 6, after V lost 2 bases and J lost 5 bases. The CDR3: CASSYRGGWDEQYF. Here the CDR3 DNA reads TGTGCCAGCAGTTACCGAGGGGGCTGGGACGAGCAGTACTTC.

This chain's CDR3 is CASSPRLAGTTDTQYF. CDR3 nucleotide sequence: TGTGCCAGCAGCCCGCGACTAGCGGGAACCACAGATACGCAGTATTTT. The chain has TRBV7-2 and TRBJ2-3; 11 positions agree with TRBD2. V shed 5 bases and J 2 bases; nucleotides not matched to a gene: 6. Germline-derived CDR1 and CDR2 are SGHTA and FQGNSA. The CDR3 consists of 16 residues.

The gene calls are TRBV9 and TRBJ2-1; 7 nucleotides align to TRBD2. Per germline, CDR1 SGDLS and CDR2 YYNGEE. This CDR3 comprises 19 residues. With V trimmed by 3 bases and J by 1 base, 16 bases remained unmatched. DNA of the CDR3: TGTGCCAGCAGCGAAGGCGGGTTCCGGGACTACTTTTCCTACAATGAGCAGTTCTTC. Residues: CASSEGGFRDYFSYNEQFF.

CDR3 loop: CASSETDENTEAFF. The CDR3 region has the DNA TGTGCCAGCAGTGAAACCGATGAGAACACTGAAGCTTTCTTT. The gene calls are TRBV6-5 and TRBJ1-1; D ambiguous. Germline CDR1 is MNHEY and CDR2 is SVGAGI. Deletions cut 5 bases from V and 1 base from J, with 11 bases between. This CDR3 is built from 14 residues.

This chain joins TRBV11-2 and TRBJ1-5; D is perhaps TRBD1 (5 bases). Deletions cut 3 bases from V and 3 bases from J, with 9 bases between. The CDR3 is 14 residues long. The germline CDR1 and CDR2 sequences are SGHAT and FQNNGV. This chain's CDR3 is CASSLMGDNQPQHF. The CDR3 bases are TGTGCCAGCAGCTTGATGGGGGACAATCAGCCCCAGCATTTT.

The chain couples TRBV9 to TRBJ2-3; D unclear. Trimming took 0 bases from V and 6 from J, leaving 11 bases between them. The length of the CDR3 is 14 residues. Germline V CDR1 and CDR2: SGDLS, YYNGEE. This CDR3 reads CASSVGPMRDTQYF. In DNA form, the CDR3 reads TGTGCCAGCAGCGTAGGCCCCATGCGGGATACGCAGTATTTT.

The rearrangement links TRBV6-5 to TRBJ2-1; TRBD2 aligns across 9 bases. V lost 0 bases, J lost 6 bases, and 3 bases stayed unmatched. The CDR3 length is 15 residues. Germline V CDR1 and CDR2: MNHEY, SVGAGI. CDR3 sequence (DNA): TGTGCCAGCAGTTACTCCTCTAGCGGGATCAATGAGCAGTTCTTC. Protein product: CASSYSSSGINEQFF.

V usage is TRBV5-4 and J usage is TRBJ2-3; D unresolved. Germline CDR1 and CDR2: SGHNT and YYREEE (reference sequence). Trimming removed 7 bases from V and 2 bases from J, with 8 bases in between. CDR3 length equals 12 residues. The CDR3 loop reads CASSGTTDTQYF. The CDR3 DNA reads as TGTGCCAGCTCCGGTACCACAGATACGCAGTATTTT.

This sequence joins TRBV7-9 and TRBJ1-5, with TRBD1 identical over 8 bases. The CDR3 is 15 residues long. V trimming: 5 bases; J trimming: 7 bases; junction bases outside the gene matches: 10. Germline loops: CDR1 SEHNR, CDR2 FQNEAQ (reference sequence). DNA for the CDR3: TGTGCCAGCAGCGCGGACAGGGAACGAGGGCAGCCCCAGCATTTT. It is translated as CASSADRERGQPQHF.